This is a list of T cell receptor beta chains from one sample in a study of cytomegalovirus exposure and HLA in healthy donors. Using immunoSEQ multiplex PCR, the repertoire was profiled, and TCRdb retains in-frame clones only, with some absent. The sample gives approximately 98,000 clones, approximately 72% of which show up once; 9.5% to 13% is in the top ten. Sequenced input: PBMCs. Source of these receptors: a man between 18 and 35 years old in good health and CMV-seropositive. Each CDR3 is given without its conserved first and last residue. A D gene is named only where the DNA matches it firmly. The size entry is marked missing in some rows and otherwise reads once, few, many or a size class.

12	TRBV7-9	NA	NA	TRBJ1-3	ASSGQASGNTIY
13	TRBV28	few	NA	TRBJ1-2	ASRTRTTANYGYT
14	TRBV5-1	few	TRBD1	TRBJ1-2	ASSARGQGYILGYT
16	TRBV9	few	TRBD1	TRBJ2-6	ASSGKTGGVSGANVLT
11	TRBV7-9	few	NA	TRBJ1-1	ASSLESTTEAF
12	TRBV5-5	few	NA	TRBJ1-2	ASSGPRGDYGYT
13	TRBV5-1	NA	NA	TRBJ1-5	ASSLGGLPNQPQH
14	TRBV6-6	NA	TRBD2	TRBJ2-2	ASSAGGGRDPGELF
13	TRBV5-1	few	TRBD1	TRBJ1-5	ASSPSGGGSQPQH
14	TRBV10-3	NA	NA	TRBJ1-3	AISEIGGSSGNTIY
11	TRBV29-1	NA	NA	TRBJ2-3	SVEEASTDTQY
13	TRBV6-1	few	TRBD1	TRBJ1-6	ASSAQGPKDSPLH
14	TRBV4-1	NA	TRBD1	TRBJ2-3	ASSQKMGQGTDTQY
13	TRBV5-1	NA	TRBD2	TRBJ2-3	ASSLSGGAADTQY
14	TRBV30	NA	TRBD2	NA	AWSSSGRLSSYEQY
11	TRBV27	NA	NA	TRBJ1-4	ASSSISREKLF
10	TRBV29-1	NA	NA	TRBJ2-7	SVVGDTYEQY
14	TRBV5-1	NA	NA	TRBJ2-3	ASSLAGEPYLDTQY
9	TRBV27	once	NA	TRBJ2-2	ARSNTGELF
12	TRBV6-5	NA	TRBD1	TRBJ1-5	ASSPDRANQPQH
15	TRBV27	NA	NA	TRBJ1-2	ASSLSPGAGGAHGYT
14	TRBV5-6	NA	NA	TRBJ2-7	ASSSYKNSLAYEQY
12	TRBV11-2	NA	NA	TRBJ2-7	ASSLEAGAYEQY
12	TRBV30	once	TRBD1	TRBJ1-2	AWSALQGSYGYT
12	TRBV5-1	once	NA	TRBJ1-2	ASSPPKFGEGYT
13	TRBV11-2	NA	TRBD2	TRBJ2-7	ASSSASGTTYEQY
12	TRBV5-4	once	NA	TRBJ2-7	ASSLSTSSYEQY
13	TRBV27	NA	TRBD1	TRBJ1-1	ASSSKQGVRTEAF
14	TRBV19	NA	NA	TRBJ2-3	ATRDNTLSSTDTQY
12	TRBV5-1	NA	NA	TRBJ2-1	ASSHDRKLNEQF
12	TRBV27	NA	TRBD2	TRBJ2-5	ASRRTSGGETQY
12	TRBV19	NA	TRBD1	TRBJ1-5	ASAGTGSNQPQH
18	TRBV9	NA	TRBD2	TRBJ2-3	ASSVAGGGPSRFSTDTQY
11	TRBV5-8	NA	NA	TRBJ1-5	ASSFLGDQPQH
13	TRBV27	NA	TRBD2	TRBJ2-5	ASSLSGGAVETQY
11	TRBV21-1	NA	NA	TRBJ2-7	AIRQRSSYEQY
10	TRBV28	NA	TRBD1	TRBJ1-1	ASSFRTGGAF
10	TRBV28	NA	TRBD1	TRBJ2-4	ASSLRDRVSY
13	TRBV7-7	NA	NA	TRBJ2-7	ASSLEAGVTYEQY
18	TRBV12-5	NA	TRBD2	TRBJ2-7	ASGSVSPPILSGGHYEQY
13	TRBV11-2	NA	NA	TRBJ2-1	ASSPLALGSGEQF
11	TRBV30	NA	TRBD1	TRBJ1-4	AWIAGGGEKLF
10	TRBV27	NA	NA	TRBJ2-1	ASSLEGNEQF
17	TRBV18	NA	TRBD1	TRBJ2-2	ASSPPFGTGESNTGELF
13	TRBV7-9	NA	NA	TRBJ1-4	ASSTRGDPNEKLF
13	TRBV5-1	NA	NA	TRBJ1-6	ASSLGDTFNSPLH
14	TRBV4-1	NA	TRBD1	TRBJ2-7	ASSSLAGGAAYEQY
11	TRBV10-1	NA	TRBD2	TRBJ2-7	ASSVGGMGEQY
13	TRBV9	NA	NA	TRBJ2-1	ASSVHYNLRNEQF
12	TRBV19	NA	NA	TRBJ1-1	ASSGALMNTEAF
13	TRBV7-9	NA	TRBD2	TRBJ2-7	ASSLGAGATYEQY
13	TRBV30	NA	NA	TRBJ1-3	AWTGIGGSGNTIY
12	TRBV6-5	NA	NA	TRBJ2-3	ASSYGDNTDTQY
14	TRBV7-9	NA	NA	TRBJ1-2	ASSSDSTDTNYGYT